These 15 T cell receptor beta chains came from one sample sequenced in a study of control samples from healthy donors and cancer patients. Assay used: immunoSEQ multiplex PCR; TCRdb lists only in-frame clones, some missing. Among about 120,000 clones listed, approximately 87% were seen once. The sequencing sample was made of blood. The receptor set was obtained from a man aged 25-45 years in good health.

V gene TRBV6-1 combines with J gene TRBJ1-5; D remains unclear. Deletions cut 0 bases from V and 0 bases from J, with 6 bases between. The CDR3 loop spans 15 amino acids. CDR1 is MNHNS, CDR2 SASEGT, per germline. CDR3 in amino acids: CASSEAWGSNQPQHF. CDR3 nucleotide sequence: TGTGCCAGCAGTGAAGCGTGGGGTAGCAATCAGCCCCAGCATTTT.

The genes are TRBV18 and TRBJ2-3; 8 bases are a match to TRBD1. The CDR3 length is 13 residues. V lost 8 bases to trimming and J lost 3 bases; unmatched junction nucleotides: 4. Germline V gene data show CDR1 as KGHSH and CDR2 as LQKENI. The CDR3 sequence is CASAGQGTDTQYF. In nucleotides, the CDR3 is TGTGCCAGCGCCGGACAGGGAACAGATACGCAGTATTTT.

The chain is built from TRBV7-3 and TRBJ2-7, with 10 bases lining up with TRBD2. With V trimmed by 2 bases and J by 0 bases, 1 base remained unmatched. The CDR3 is made up of 15 amino acids. The germline CDR1 and CDR2 sequences are SGHTA and FQGTGA. As DNA, the CDR3 is TGTGCCAGCAGCTTACTAGCGGGGGACTCCTACGAGCAGTACTTC. Its translation is CASSLLAGDSYEQYF.

This chain uses TRBV9 with TRBJ2-3, with 7 nucleotides matching TRBD1. V shed 0 bases, J shed 5 bases, and the junction held 6 bases outside the gene matches. Germline V CDR1 and CDR2: SGDLS, YYNGEE. The length of the CDR3 is 15 residues. This CDR3 is CASSVGGGNGDTQYF. CDR3 DNA: TGTGCCAGCAGCGTAGGAGGGGGCAACGGAGATACGCAGTATTTT.

A word on this clone: One junction end does not reproduce the germline sequence, and a read error may be involved. This chain uses TRBV7-9 with TRBJ1-4; 8 bases fit TRBD1. Germline V lookup: CDR1 SEHNR, CDR2 FQNEAQ (reference sequence). The CDR3 has 13 residues. CDR3 bases: TGTGCCAGCAGCCCTCGGACAGGGCGTTTCGTGGTTTTT. Translated, it gives CASSPRTGRFVVF.

The V and J genes are TRBV7-9 and TRBJ2-7; weak D call: TRBD2 (6 bases). V lost 1 base, J lost 1 base, and 17 bases lay in between. The germline gives CDR1 SEHNR, CDR2 FQNEAQ (reference sequence). The CDR3 runs to 17 residues. CDR3 in DNA: TGTGCCAGCAGCTTAGGGCGGCCTAGCGCGGATTCCTACGAGCAGTACTTC. Translating gives CASSLGRPSADSYEQYF.

V is TRBV2 and J is TRBJ2-2, with 7 bases fitting TRBD1. The J segment lost 3 bases and the V segment lost 10 bases, leaving 8 bases of the junction unmatched. CDR1 is SNHLY, CDR2 FYNNEI, per germline. The CDR3 loop spans 14 amino acids. CDR3 sequence reads: CATIPGQHTGELFF. DNA for the CDR3: TGTGCCACTATCCCGGGACAGCACACCGGGGAGCTGTTTTTT.

The chain couples TRBV6-5 to TRBJ1-2; a weak D match, TRBD1 (5 bases). Germline V gives CDR1 MNHEY, CDR2 SVGAGI. V was shortened by 8 bases and J by 8 bases, with 21 bases between the two germline ends. This CDR3 has 14 amino acids. DNA for the CDR3: TGTGCCAGCCGAGAGGGTACGGGGTCAGGGGGCTACACCTTC. Its protein product is CASREGTGSGGYTF.

This clone has a handful of counts. Compared with germline, one end of the junction differs, possibly owing to a read error. The rearrangement links TRBV18 to TRBJ1-3; TRBD1 might be the D (5 bases). The germline V gene has CDR1 KGHSH and CDR2 LQKENI. The CDR3 covers 15 residues. The CDR3 reads CASSPQANSGNTIYF. The CDR3 DNA follows: TGTGCCAGCTCCCCACAGGCCAACTCTGGAAACACCATATATTTT.

V and J are TRBV5-1 and TRBJ2-5, with 11 nucleotides matching TRBD1. The trim removed 4 bases at V and 5 bases at J, leaving 7 bases unmatched. This CDR3 region has 15 residues. In germline, CDR1 is SGHRS, CDR2 YFSETQ. The CDR3 is CASSPTGTGGETQYF. The CDR3 DNA follows: TGCGCCAGCAGCCCCACCGGGACAGGGGGGGAGACCCAGTACTTC.

The chain uses TRBV9 and TRBJ1-2; D is ambiguous. The V gene's germline CDR1 is SGDLS and CDR2 YYNGEE. V lost 3 bases and J 4 bases, leaving 13 bases between the germline ends. CDR3 length equals 14 residues. The CDR3 spells CASSAPETPYGYTF. CDR3 coding DNA: TGTGCCAGCAGCGCCCCCGAGACACCCTATGGCTACACCTTC.

The chain recombines TRBV23-1 with TRBJ1-2; a weak D match, TRBD1 (5 bases). TRBV23-1 is noted as an ORF with a role that remains uncertain. This CDR3 has 17 amino acids. V was clipped by 2 bases and J by 0 bases, with 16 bases between them. The chain's CDR3 is CASSQARVRVPNYGYTF. The CDR3 nucleotides read TGCGCCAGCAGTCAAGCCAGGGTACGTGTACCTAACTATGGCTACACCTTC.

V gene TRBV7-2 combines with J gene TRBJ1-1; the D is unclear. Germline assignment: CDR1 SGHTA and CDR2 FQGNSA. The V gene lost 2 bases and the J gene lost 1 base, with 8 bases spanning the gap. CDR3 size: 14 residues. CDR3 residues: CASSLYYQNTEAFF. The DNA for the CDR3 is TGTGCCAGCAGCTTATATTATCAGAACACTGAAGCTTTCTTT.

CDR3 sequence reads: CASSLRGDRNTEAFF. The DNA of the CDR3 is TGTGCCAGCAGCCTAAGGGGGGACAGGAACACTGAAGCTTTCTTT. The V call is TRBV7-3, the J call TRBJ1-1; 7 bases are shared with TRBD1. The V segment lost 5 bases and the J segment 1 base; nucleotides outside the gene matches: 7. Germline CDR1 is SGHTA and CDR2 is FQGTGA. The CDR3 has 15 residues.

This chain links TRBV21-1 with TRBJ2-5. TRBV21-1 is recorded as a pseudogene. This CDR3 comprises 18 residues. DNA for the CDR3: TGTGCCAGCAGATTTACTTTACTCCGGACCGGACCTAGGAAGACCCAGTACTTC. It translates to CASRFTLLRTGPRKTQYF.